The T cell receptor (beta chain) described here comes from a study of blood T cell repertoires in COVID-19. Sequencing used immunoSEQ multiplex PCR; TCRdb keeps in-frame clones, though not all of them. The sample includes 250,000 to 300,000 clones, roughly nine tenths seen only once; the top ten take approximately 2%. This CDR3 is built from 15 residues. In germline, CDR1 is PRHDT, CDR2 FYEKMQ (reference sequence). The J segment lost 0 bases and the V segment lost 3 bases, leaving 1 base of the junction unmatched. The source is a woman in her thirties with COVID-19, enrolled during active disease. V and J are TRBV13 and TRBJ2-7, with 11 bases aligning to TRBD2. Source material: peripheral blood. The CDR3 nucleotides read TGTGCCAGCAGCTTGGGACTAGCGGACTCCTACGAGCAGTACTTC. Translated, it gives CASSLGLADSYEQYF.